This TCR beta chain was documented in a study of cytomegalovirus exposure and HLA in healthy donors. Study-wide points: Specificity of three CMV-associated chains for CMV antigens was verified in vitro. TCR beta V- and J-gene trimming, according to a later analysis, was linked to a missense DCLRE1C variant. Later, TCR association rates were found to vary by HLA locus, highest for DRB1 and lowest for HLA-C.

The germline V gene has CDR1 SGHRS and CDR2 YFSETQ. The CDR3 totals 15 residues. Trimming took 5 bases from V and 0 from J, leaving 12 bases between them. Of note for this clone: Its antigen is not known.

Primers for the PCR totalled 60 Vbeta and 13 Jbeta. The assay was immunoSEQ multiplex PCR, and TCRdb's table has in-frame clones only and misses some. The sample contains about 93,000 clones, approximately 69% of which appear only once. Donors in the study were healthy people who gave bone marrow. The chain recombines TRBV5-1 with TRBJ1-3, with D perhaps TRBD1 (6 bases). The sample taken for sequencing was PBMCs. The clonotype was recovered from a boy aged 5-17 years in good health and CMV-seropositive. CDR3 protein: CASSTTGLSGNTIYF. The CDR3 nucleotides are TGCGCCAGCAGTACGACAGGTCTCTCTGGAAACACCATATATTTT.